This TCR beta chain originates from a study of blood T cell repertoires in COVID-19. The authors' processing: Reference gene primer amplification in the assay estimated nucleated cell counts. Sequenced by immunoSEQ multiplex PCR; TCRdb stores in-frame clones only, minus some. V, J and clone size are taken as reported in that table, and D and trimming were inferred from the DNA itself. The sample consists of approximately 250,000 clones, approximately 86% of them appearing once. Input material: peripheral blood. The TCR was taken from an older woman with active or convalescent COVID-19.

This CDR3 is CASSATGVGSTEAFF. The CDR3 nucleotides are TGTGCCAGCAGTGCAACAGGGGTGGGTAGCACTGAAGCTTTCTTT. V gene TRBV2 combines with J gene TRBJ1-1; 7 bases line up with TRBD1. Germline loops: CDR1 SNHLY, CDR2 FYNNEI. The CDR3 runs to 15 residues. Losses at the gene ends were 4 bases for V and 4 bases for J; bases not matched to a gene: 9.